This T cell receptor (beta chain) was profiled in a study of human T cells and chemical hapten exposure. The wider study: Among samples, TCR yields varied mainly because of small differences in pooled library volume.

Germline CDR1 is LGHNA and CDR2 is YNFKEQ. V was pared by 3 bases and J by 4 bases, with 8 bases of the junction left unmatched. CDR3 length equals 16 residues. This clonotype showed up many times. Using its own MiXCR run on the RACE reads, TCRdb lists one record per CDR3 protein. The sample lists about 130,000 distinct CDR3 sequences; approximately 9.5% were seen once. The time point is: healthy volunteer bleed at 2 weeks. It was from unfractionated whole blood that total RNA was extracted. This sequence was found in a male donor in good health. Some clones in this sample may be carry-over from other donors' samples. The specimen sequenced was whole blood. The chain recombines TRBV4-2 with TRBJ1-5; TRBD1 aligns across 8 bases. This chain's CDR3 is CASSQPTQGANQPQHF. CDR3 in DNA: TGTGCCAGCAGCCAGCCCACCCAGGGGGCTAATCAGCCCCAGCATTTT.